The next 9 T cell receptor beta chains were all read from a single sample in a study of identical twins. Each CDR3 protein is one row after TCRdb ran MiXCR on the 5' RACE reads. The sample holds 460,000 or so distinct CDR3 sequences, 14% seen once. The sample was also reused in another study, on yellow fever vaccine responses in identical twins.

The specimen sequenced was CD4+ T cells sorted from blood. The receptor set was obtained from a woman aged 18-29 years in good health.

This clonotype was seen a handful of times. The V gene is TRBV7-8, the J gene TRBJ2-5, with D perhaps matching TRBD2 (7 bases). The CDR3 consists of 16 residues. Germline CDR1 is SGHVS and CDR2 is FQNEAQ. V was trimmed by 0 bases and J by 4 bases, leaving 15 bases between them. The CDR3 DNA sequence: TGTGCCAGCAGCTTAGCGAATGCGGGGGCGGGAGAGACCCAGTACTTC. Translating gives CASSLANAGAGETQYF.

The V call is TRBV2, the J call TRBJ2-1, with 8 positions matching TRBD1. The ends lost 6 bases at V and 2 bases at J; junction bases unmatched: 9. The V gene's germline CDR1 is SNHLY and CDR2 FYNNEI. The CDR3 has 16 amino acids. CDR3 sequence reads: CASRVLPGQAYNEQFF. As DNA, the CDR3 is TGTGCCAGCAGAGTACTACCGGGACAGGCCTACAATGAGCAGTTCTTC.

This clonotype was observed a handful of times. The rearrangement links TRBV5-1 to TRBJ2-3, with a tentative D call TRBD1 (5 bases). Trimming took 3 bases from V and 6 from J, leaving 20 bases between them. The CDR3 contains 16 residues. CDR1 and CDR2 from the germline V gene are SGHRS and YFSETQ. The CDR3 loop is CASSSGRTLLGDTQYF. DNA of the CDR3: TGCGCCAGCAGCTCAGGCAGGACACTCCTGGGGGATACGCAGTATTTT.

This clonotype has at least ten counts. The chain has TRBV20-1 and TRBJ2-5; maybe TRBD1 (5 bases). This CDR3 has 14 residues. From germline, CDR1 is DFQATT and CDR2 SNEGSKA (reference sequence). The germline V and J ends were trimmed by 2 bases and 6 bases, with 16 bases remaining between them. The DNA of the CDR3 is TGCAGTGCTAGATCCATGGAAGGGGCCCAGACCCAGTACTTC. Residues: CSARSMEGAQTQYF.

V usage is TRBV7-9 and J usage is TRBJ1-1; 8 bases fit TRBD1. The J segment lost 1 base and the V segment lost 5 bases, leaving 6 bases of the junction unmatched. The CDR3 has 15 amino acids. Germline CDR1 is SEHNR and CDR2 is FQNEAQ (reference sequence). CDR3 amino acids: CASSDRTGKNTEAFF. The CDR3 DNA follows: TGTGCCAGCAGCGACCGGACAGGGAAGAACACTGAAGCTTTCTTT.

This clonotype was detected only a few times. The chain is built from TRBV5-1 and TRBJ1-6; TRBD1 might be the D (6 bases). The V end was cut by 4 bases, the J end by 9 bases, with 14 bases between. The CDR3 is 14 amino acids. Per the germline V gene, CDR1 is SGHRS and CDR2 is YFSETQ. CDR3 in DNA: TGCGCCAGCAGCGTCGGGGGGGCCGGTTCACCCCTCCACTTT. It is translated as CASSVGGAGSPLHF.

In this sample, this clonotype turned up a few times. CDR3 nucleotides: TGTGCCAGCAGTCTCGGACAGCTTGAAGCTTTCTTT. It encodes CASSLGQLEAFF. The gene calls are TRBV12-3 or TRBV12-4 and TRBJ1-1, with D possibly TRBD1 on 6 matching bases. The germline V and J ends were trimmed by 5 bases and 7 bases, with 11 bases remaining between them. The CDR3 is 12 residues long.

The chain has TRBV12-3 or TRBV12-4 and TRBJ1-1, with D perhaps matching TRBD1 (6 bases). The V gene lost 1 base and the J gene lost 3 bases, with 12 bases spanning the gap. This CDR3 has 15 amino acids. The CDR3 loop is CASSLVSRGDTEAFF. In DNA, the CDR3 is TGTGCCAGCAGTTTAGTCAGCAGGGGCGACACTGAAGCTTTCTTT.

The chain has TRBV10-3 and TRBJ2-5; no reliable D call. The CDR3 has 12 residues. The V and J ends lost 2 bases and 3 bases respectively, with 4 bases between them. Germline V CDR1 and CDR2: ENHRY, SYGVKD. The CDR3 DNA reads TGTGCCATCAGTGAGGGCGAAGAGACCCAGTACTTC. Its translation: CAISEGEETQYF.